This T cell receptor (beta chain) was profiled in a study of blood T cell repertoires in COVID-19. Study as a whole: Material from acute and convalescent COVID-19 was sourced from the United States, Italy and Spain. T cells, B-cell-depleted T cells, or PBMCs provided the cDNA or gDNA that served as material.

Original processing notes: Reference gene primer amplification gave nucleated cell count estimates. Sequencing was performed with immunoSEQ multiplex PCR; in TCRdb, only in-frame clones are kept and a portion is missing. D and trimming were read from the DNA, whereas the V and J calls and clone size are those reported in that table. The data hold over 150,000 clones, with around 90% observed a single time. The CDR3 length is 14 residues. Between the trimmed V and J ends, which lost 2 bases and 5 bases, there was a span of 12 bases. The germline V gene encodes CDR1 MNHNS and CDR2 SASEGT. The origin of this receptor is a woman aged 55-69 years who had recovered from COVID-19. The V and J genes are TRBV6-1 and TRBJ1-1, with D possibly TRBD1 on 5 matching bases. Material: peripheral blood. The CDR3 loop reads CASSETQGRTEAFF. The DNA of the CDR3 is TGTGCCAGCAGTGAAACGCAGGGCCGGACTGAAGCTTTCTTT.